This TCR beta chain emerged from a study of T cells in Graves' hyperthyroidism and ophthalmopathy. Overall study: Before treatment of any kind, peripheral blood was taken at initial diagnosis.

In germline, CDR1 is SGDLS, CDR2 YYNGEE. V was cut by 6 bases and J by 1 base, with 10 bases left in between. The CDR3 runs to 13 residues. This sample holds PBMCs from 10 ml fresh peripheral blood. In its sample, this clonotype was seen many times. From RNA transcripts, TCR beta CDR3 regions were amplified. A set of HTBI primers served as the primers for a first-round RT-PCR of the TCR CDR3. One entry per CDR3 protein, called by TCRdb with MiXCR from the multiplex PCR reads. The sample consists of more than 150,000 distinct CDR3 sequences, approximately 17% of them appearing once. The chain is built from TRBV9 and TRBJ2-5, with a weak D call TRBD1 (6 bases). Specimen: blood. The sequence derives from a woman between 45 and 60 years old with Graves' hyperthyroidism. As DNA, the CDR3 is TGTGCCAGCAACAAGGACAGCCAAGAGACCCAGTACTTC. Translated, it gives CASNKDSQETQYF.